The 20 T cell receptor beta chains presented below share a single source sample, sequenced in a study of PD-L1 blockade in urothelial cancer. As to time point: peripheral blood 6 weeks after treatment start. Data came from immunoSEQ multiplex PCR; TCRdb stores just in-frame clones and leaves some out. The sample shows 35,000 or so clones, 75% to 90% of them seen only once. This sample comprised PBMCs, obtained around atezolizumab (anti-PD-L1) treatment. Receptors were obtained from a man aged 35-49 years with urothelial cancer.

The chain joins TRBV6-6 to TRBJ2-5; 9 bases are a match to TRBD2. Losses at the gene ends were 8 bases for V and 5 bases for J; bases not matched to a gene: 15. The germline V gene encodes CDR1 MNHNY and CDR2 SVGAGI (reference sequence). The CDR3 has 16 amino acids. The CDR3 sequence: CASLIAGEGSSETQYF. In DNA, the CDR3 is TGTGCCAGCCTCATAGCGGGAGAGGGGAGCTCGGAGACCCAGTACTTC.

J is TRBJ2-1 and V is TRBV11-2; TRBD1 is a possible D gene (8 bases). Deletions cut 5 bases from V and 5 bases from J, with 19 bases between. The CDR3 loop spans 16 amino acids. The germline gives CDR1 SGHAT, CDR2 FQNNGV. The CDR3 sequence: CASSHYRGGLDNEQFF. CDR3 bases: TGTGCCAGCAGCCATTACAGGGGGGGACTGGACAATGAGCAGTTCTTC.

The rearrangement links TRBV30 to TRBJ2-7; 10 nucleotides match TRBD2. Germline trimming cut 0 bases from V and 6 bases from J; bases unmatched to any gene: 5. The germline CDR1 and CDR2 sequences are GTSNPN and SVGIG (reference sequence). This CDR3 has 14 residues. CDR3: CAWSVLAGESEQYF. In DNA form, the CDR3 reads TGTGCCTGGAGTGTTCTAGCGGGAGAAAGCGAGCAGTACTTC.

The chain combines TRBV6-1 with TRBJ2-7, with 8 nucleotides matching TRBD2. The length of the CDR3 is 16 residues. J gave up 3 bases and V 0 bases, and 7 bases lay outside the gene matches. Germline CDR1 and CDR2: MNHNS and SASEGT. DNA for the CDR3: TGTGCCAGCAGTGAAGCGGGGGGGACTAGACTCTACGAGCAGTACTTC. Its translation is CASSEAGGTRLYEQYF.

The V gene is TRBV4-3, the J gene TRBJ2-5; maybe TRBD2 (6 bases). V was trimmed by 4 bases and J by 3 bases, leaving 9 bases between them. In germline, CDR1 is LGHNA, CDR2 YSLEER. This CDR3 contains 13 residues. The CDR3 sequence: CASSPTGEETQYF. The CDR3 DNA is TGCGCCAGCAGCCCGACGGGAGAAGAGACCCAGTACTTC.

V is TRBV7-2 and J is TRBJ2-4, with D perhaps TRBD1 (6 bases). CDR1 is SGHTA, CDR2 FQGNSA, per germline. V lost 5 bases and J lost 1, with 15 bases in between. This CDR3 spans 16 amino acids. CDR3 sequence: CASSRTGKRAKNIQYF. Written as DNA, the CDR3 is TGTGCCAGCAGCCGTACAGGGAAGAGGGCCAAAAACATTCAGTACTTC.

The chain carries TRBV28 and TRBJ2-1; 9 bases match TRBD2. Germline CDR1 and CDR2: MDHEN and SYDVKM. V lost 5 bases, J lost 10 bases, and 15 bases stayed unmatched. There are 16 residues in the CDR3. CDR3 bases: TGTGCCAGCAGTCCCCCCCATAGCGGGAGTAGGGTGGAGCAGTTCTTC. Protein product: CASSPPHSGSRVEQFF.

The chain is built from TRBV5-1 and TRBJ2-7; D perhaps matches TRBD2 (5 bases). The length of the CDR3 is 16 residues. V dropped 0 bases and J dropped 4 bases, with 17 bases sitting between them. CDR1 is SGHRS, CDR2 YFSETQ, per germline. CDR3 amino acids: CASSLDSPRGQYEQYF. DNA of the CDR3: TGCGCCAGCAGCTTGGATAGCCCCCGAGGGCAATACGAGCAGTACTTC.

This clone was seen just once. The V and J genes are TRBV6-1 and TRBJ2-3; D possibly corresponds to TRBD1 (6 bases). Germline-derived CDR1 and CDR2 are MNHNS and SASEGT. V was cut by 8 bases and J by 5 bases, with 14 bases left in between. The length of the CDR3 is 13 residues. As DNA, the CDR3 is TGTGCCAGCCTTTGGCAGGGGTTAGATACGCAGTATTTT. This translates into CASLWQGLDTQYF.

The gene calls are TRBV11-2 and TRBJ2-7; 10 bases line up with TRBD1. Germline lookup yields CDR1 SGHAT and CDR2 FQNNGV. The V gene end was trimmed by 5 bases and the J gene end by 9 bases; junction bases not matched to a gene: 13. The CDR3 length is 15 residues. The CDR3 spells CASSPLRTGGQGQYF. CDR3 in DNA: TGTGCCAGCAGCCCCCTTCGGACAGGGGGTCAGGGGCAGTACTTC.

This chain connects TRBV9 to TRBJ2-3; 7 positions agree with TRBD1. This CDR3 has 13 amino acids. Losses at the gene ends were 1 base for V and 10 bases for J; bases not matched to a gene: 6. Germline V gene lookup returns CDR1 SGDLS and CDR2 YYNGEE. The CDR3 region is CASSVQGDPPQYF. The CDR3 DNA is TGTGCCAGCAGCGTACAGGGGGATCCTCCGCAGTATTTT.

J is TRBJ1-1 and V is TRBV28; D gene ambiguous. There are 15 residues in the CDR3. The germline V gene has CDR1 MDHEN and CDR2 SYDVKM. Trimming removed 3 bases from V and 3 bases from J, with 14 bases in between. This CDR3 reads CASSFPPHSHTEAFF. The CDR3 bases are TGTGCCAGCAGTTTTCCCCCCCACTCTCACACTGAAGCTTTCTTT.

The CDR3 coding sequence is TGTGCCAGCTCACCCGAGCCGACCGGAGGTAGCAATCAGCCCCAGCATTTT. Amino acids: CASSPEPTGGSNQPQHF. The chain couples TRBV18 to TRBJ1-5; no definite D call. V gave up 3 bases and J gave up 0 bases, with 15 bases separating them. The CDR3 totals 17 residues. Germline lookup yields CDR1 KGHSH and CDR2 LQKENI.

CDR3 nucleotide sequence: TGTGCCAGCAGCGTAGGTCCCGAGGTCGACGTAAATGAGCAGTTCTTC. The encoded protein is CASSVGPEVDVNEQFF. This chain uses TRBV9 with TRBJ2-1, with D unresolved. This CDR3 contains 16 residues. Per germline, CDR1 SGDLS and CDR2 YYNGEE. V was trimmed by 0 bases and J by 7 bases, leaving 17 bases between them.

The gene calls are TRBV4-1 and TRBJ2-7; 9 bases match TRBD2. Germline V CDR1 and CDR2: MGHRA, YSYEKL. CDR3 length equals 15 residues. The V gene end was trimmed by 2 bases and the J gene end by 6 bases; junction bases not matched to a gene: 8. The chain's CDR3 is CASSQKAGGLIEQYF. DNA of the CDR3: TGCGCCAGCAGCCAAAAAGCGGGAGGACTTATCGAGCAGTACTTC.

V is TRBV5-6 and J is TRBJ2-7, with 8 nucleotides matching TRBD1. This CDR3 is 15 amino acids long. Germline CDR1 reads SGHDT; CDR2 reads YYEEEE. V lost 0 bases and J lost 2; bases outside the gene matches: 4. The CDR3 DNA is TGTGCCAGCAGCTTGGGGGCAGGGGGCCCCTACGAGCAGTACTTC. Translating it yields CASSLGAGGPYEQYF.

The rearrangement joins TRBV15 to TRBJ2-2, with a possible D match to TRBD1 (6 bases). Germline assignment: CDR1 LNHNV and CDR2 YYDKDF (reference sequence). The CDR3 totals 17 residues. V lost 0 bases, J lost 5 bases, and 16 bases lay in between. The CDR3: CATSRDPTGLGTGELFF. DNA of the CDR3: TGTGCCACCAGCAGAGATCCGACAGGCCTGGGAACCGGGGAGCTGTTTTTT.

The chain links TRBV19 to TRBJ1-4; D perhaps matches TRBD1 (5 bases). V was pared by 2 bases and J by 2 bases, with 9 bases between. Germline V gene data show CDR1 as LNHDA and CDR2 as SQIVND (reference sequence). The CDR3 sequence is 15 residues long. CDR3 DNA sequence: TGTGCCAGTAGTATACGCGACAGCACTAATGAAAAACTGTTTTTT. Translation: CASSIRDSTNEKLFF.

The chain has TRBV5-6 and TRBJ2-5, with 12 bases identical to TRBD2. V gave up 2 bases and J gave up 0 bases; unmatched junction bases: 5. This CDR3 spans 17 amino acids. Germline values: CDR1 SGHDT, CDR2 YYEEEE. CDR3 DNA: TGTGCCAGCAGCTTCGACGGACTAGCGGGGCACCAAGAGACCCAGTACTTC. Translation gives CASSFDGLAGHQETQYF.

The J gene is TRBJ2-1, the V gene TRBV19, with D perhaps TRBD2 (5 bases). Germline CDR1 reads LNHDA; CDR2 reads SQIVND (reference sequence). V lost 8 bases to trimming and J lost 0 bases, with 14 bases between them. The CDR3 extends over 15 amino acids. This CDR3 is CASGAVTSSYNEQFF. CDR3 DNA sequence: TGTGCCAGTGGAGCGGTAACCAGCTCCTACAATGAGCAGTTCTTC.